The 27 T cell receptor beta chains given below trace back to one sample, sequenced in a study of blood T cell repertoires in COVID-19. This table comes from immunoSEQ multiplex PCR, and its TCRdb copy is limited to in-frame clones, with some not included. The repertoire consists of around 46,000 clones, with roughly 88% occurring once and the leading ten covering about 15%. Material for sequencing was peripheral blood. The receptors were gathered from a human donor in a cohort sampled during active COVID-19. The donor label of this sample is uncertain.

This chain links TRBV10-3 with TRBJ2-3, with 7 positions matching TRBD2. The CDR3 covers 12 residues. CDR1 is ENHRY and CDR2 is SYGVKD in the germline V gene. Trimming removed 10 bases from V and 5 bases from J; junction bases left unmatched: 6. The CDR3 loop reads CASAGVVDTQYF. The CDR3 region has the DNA TGTGCCAGCGCGGGGGTTGTAGATACGCAGTATTTT.

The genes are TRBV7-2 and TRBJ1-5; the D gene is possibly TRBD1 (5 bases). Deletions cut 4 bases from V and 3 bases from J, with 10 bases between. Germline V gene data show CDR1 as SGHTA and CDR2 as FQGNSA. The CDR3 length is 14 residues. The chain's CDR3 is CASSSRQTNQPQHF. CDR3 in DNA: TGTGCCAGCAGCTCACGACAGACCAATCAGCCCCAGCATTTT.

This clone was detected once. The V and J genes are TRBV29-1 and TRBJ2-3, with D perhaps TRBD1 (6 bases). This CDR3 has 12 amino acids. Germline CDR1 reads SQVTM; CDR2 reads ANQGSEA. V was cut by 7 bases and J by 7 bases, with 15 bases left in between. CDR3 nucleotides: TGCAGCGCTCAAGGGGGAGAACATACGCAGTATTTT. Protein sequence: CSAQGGEHTQYF.

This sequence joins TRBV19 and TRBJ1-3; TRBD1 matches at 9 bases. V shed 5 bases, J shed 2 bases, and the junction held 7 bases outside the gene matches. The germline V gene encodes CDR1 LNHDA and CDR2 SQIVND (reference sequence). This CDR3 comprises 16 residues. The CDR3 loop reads CASSLRDRVPGNTIYF. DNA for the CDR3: TGTGCCAGTAGTCTTCGGGACAGGGTGCCTGGAAACACCATATATTTT. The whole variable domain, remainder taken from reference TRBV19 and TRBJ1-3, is DGGITQSPKYLFRKEGQNVTLSCEQNLNHDAMYWYRQDPGQGLRLIYYSQIVNDFQKGDIAEGYSVSREKKESFPLTVTSAQKNPTAFYLCASSLRDRVPGNTIYFGEGSWLTVV.

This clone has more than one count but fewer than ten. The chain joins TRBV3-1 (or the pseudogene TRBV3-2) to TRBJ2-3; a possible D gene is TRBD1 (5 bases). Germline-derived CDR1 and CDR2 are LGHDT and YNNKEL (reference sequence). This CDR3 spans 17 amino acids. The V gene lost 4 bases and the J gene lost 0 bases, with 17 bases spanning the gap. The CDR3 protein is CASSLFIGATSTDTQYF. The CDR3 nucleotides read TGTGCCAGCAGCCTATTTATTGGGGCTACTAGCACAGATACGCAGTATTTT.

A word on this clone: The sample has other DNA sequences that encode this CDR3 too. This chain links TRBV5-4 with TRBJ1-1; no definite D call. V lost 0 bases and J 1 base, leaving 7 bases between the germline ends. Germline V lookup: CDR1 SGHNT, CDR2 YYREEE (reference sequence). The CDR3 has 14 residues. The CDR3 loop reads CASSLDRANTEAFF. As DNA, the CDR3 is TGTGCCAGCAGCTTGGACAGAGCGAACACTGAAGCTTTCTTT.

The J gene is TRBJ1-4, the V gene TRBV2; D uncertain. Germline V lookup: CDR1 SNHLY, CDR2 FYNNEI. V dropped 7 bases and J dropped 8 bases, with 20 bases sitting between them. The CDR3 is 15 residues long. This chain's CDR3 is CASKAGPGTREKLFF. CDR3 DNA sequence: TGTGCCAGCAAGGCCGGGCCGGGAACTCGAGAAAAACTGTTTTTT. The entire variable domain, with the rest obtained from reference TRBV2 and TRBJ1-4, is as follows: EPEVTQTPSHQVTQMGQEVILRCVPISNHLYFYWYRQILGQKVEFLVSFYNNEISEKSEIFDDQFSVERPDGSNFTLKIRSTKLEDSAMYFCASKAGPGTREKLFFGSGTQLSVL.

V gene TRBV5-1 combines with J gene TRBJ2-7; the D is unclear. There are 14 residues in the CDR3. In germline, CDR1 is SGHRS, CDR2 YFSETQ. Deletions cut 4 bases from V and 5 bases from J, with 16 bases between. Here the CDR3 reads CASSPRAPEDEQYF. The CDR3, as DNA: TGCGCCAGCAGCCCCCGAGCCCCTGAGGACGAGCAGTACTTC. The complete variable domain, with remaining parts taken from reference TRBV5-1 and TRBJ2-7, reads KAGVTQTPRYLIKTRGQQVTLSCSPISGHRSVSWYQQTPGQGLQFLFEYFSETQRNKGNFPGRFSGRQFSNSRSEMNVSTLELGDSALYLCASSPRAPEDEQYFGPGTRLTVT.

DNA for the CDR3: TGTGCCAGCAGTTCCCAGGGGACCGAGCAGTACTTC. Translating gives CASSSQGTEQYF. This chain links TRBV6-5 with TRBJ2-7, with D maybe TRBD1 (6 bases). The CDR3 contains 12 residues. Between the trimmed V and J ends, which lost 4 bases and 6 bases, there was a span of 10 bases. Per the germline V gene, CDR1 is MNHEY and CDR2 is SVGAGI.

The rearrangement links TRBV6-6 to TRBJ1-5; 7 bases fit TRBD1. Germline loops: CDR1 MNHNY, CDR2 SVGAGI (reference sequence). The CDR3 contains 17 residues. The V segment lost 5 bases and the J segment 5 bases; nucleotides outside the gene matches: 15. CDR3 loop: CASSRKTGTLNDQPQHF. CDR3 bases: TGTGCCAGCAGTCGAAAGACAGGGACCCTGAACGATCAGCCCCAGCATTTT.

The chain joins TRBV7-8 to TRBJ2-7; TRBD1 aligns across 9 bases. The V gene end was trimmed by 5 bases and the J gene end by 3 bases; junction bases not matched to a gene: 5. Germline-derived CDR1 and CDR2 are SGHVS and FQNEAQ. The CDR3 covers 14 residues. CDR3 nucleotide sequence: TGTGCCAGCAGCCCTCAGACAGGGGGCTACGAGCAGTACTTC. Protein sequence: CASSPQTGGYEQYF.

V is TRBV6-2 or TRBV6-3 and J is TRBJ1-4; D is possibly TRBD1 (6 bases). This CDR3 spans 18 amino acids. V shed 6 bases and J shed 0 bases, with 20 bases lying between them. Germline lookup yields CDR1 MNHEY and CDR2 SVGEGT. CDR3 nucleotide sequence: TGTGCCAGCAGCCGCGCAGGGGTCGGGCTTGCAACTAATGAAAAACTGTTTTTT. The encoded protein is CASSRAGVGLATNEKLFF.

The CDR3 sequence: CATSRGNRRTDTQYF. CDR3 nucleotides: TGTGCCACCAGCAGAGGTAACAGGCGCACAGATACGCAGTATTTT. The chain joins TRBV15 to TRBJ2-3; D is possibly TRBD1 (5 bases). Trimming cost V 1 base and J 1 base, with 9 bases left between them. This CDR3 contains 15 residues. CDR1 and CDR2 from the germline V gene are LNHNV and YYDKDF (reference sequence).

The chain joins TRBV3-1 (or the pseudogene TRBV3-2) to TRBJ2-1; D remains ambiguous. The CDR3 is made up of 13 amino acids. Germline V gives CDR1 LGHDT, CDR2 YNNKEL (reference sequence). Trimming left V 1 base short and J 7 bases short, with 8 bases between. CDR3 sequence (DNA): TGTGCCAGCAGCCAAGGCGGTGGGAATGAGCAGTTCTTC. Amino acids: CASSQGGGNEQFF.

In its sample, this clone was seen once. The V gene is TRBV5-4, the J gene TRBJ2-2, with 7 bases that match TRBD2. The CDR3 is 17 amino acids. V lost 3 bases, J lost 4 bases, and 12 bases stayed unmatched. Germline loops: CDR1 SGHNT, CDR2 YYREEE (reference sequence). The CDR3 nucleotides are TGTGCCAGCAGCTCCCGGACTAGTCCGGGGGTCACCGGGGAGCTGTTTTTT. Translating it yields CASSSRTSPGVTGELFF.

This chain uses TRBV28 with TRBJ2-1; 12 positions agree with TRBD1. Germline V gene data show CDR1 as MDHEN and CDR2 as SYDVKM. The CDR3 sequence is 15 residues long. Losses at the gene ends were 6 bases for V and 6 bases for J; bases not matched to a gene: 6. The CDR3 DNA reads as TGTGCCAGCAGGGCCGGGACAGGGGGCTTCAATGAGCAGTTCTTC. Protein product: CASRAGTGGFNEQFF.

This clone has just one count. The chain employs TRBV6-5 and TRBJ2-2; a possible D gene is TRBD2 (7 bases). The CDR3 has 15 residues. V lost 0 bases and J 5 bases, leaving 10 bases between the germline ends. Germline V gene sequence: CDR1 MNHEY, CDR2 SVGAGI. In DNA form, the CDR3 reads TGTGCCAGCAGTTACTCGAGGGGGGGAACCGGGGAGCTGTTTTTT. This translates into CASSYSRGGTGELFF.

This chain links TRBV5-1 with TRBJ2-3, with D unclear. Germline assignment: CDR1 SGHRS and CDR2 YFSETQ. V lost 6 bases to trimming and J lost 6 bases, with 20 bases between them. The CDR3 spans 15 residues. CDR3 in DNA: TGCGCCAGCAACATTGCGGTTTCGAGGTCGGATACGCAGTATTTT. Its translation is CASNIAVSRSDTQYF.

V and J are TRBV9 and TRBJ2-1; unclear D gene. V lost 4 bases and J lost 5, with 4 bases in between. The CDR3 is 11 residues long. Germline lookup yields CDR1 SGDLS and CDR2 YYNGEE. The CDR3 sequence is CASSTNNEQFF. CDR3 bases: TGTGCCAGCAGCACAAACAATGAGCAGTTCTTC. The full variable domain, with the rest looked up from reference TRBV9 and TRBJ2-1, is DSGVTQTPKHLITATGQRVTLRCSPRSGDLSVYWYQQSLDQGLQFLIQYYNGEERAKGNILERFSAQQFPDLHSELNLSSLELGDSALYFCASSTNNEQFFGPGTRLTVL.

The CDR3 DNA is TGTGCCAGCAGCCCAAATAGTCTGAGTATAGCCAAAAACATTCAGTACTTC. Amino acids: CASSPNSLSIAKNIQYF. The chain carries TRBV7-2 and TRBJ2-4; the D is unclear. Germline CDR1 and CDR2: SGHTA and FQGNSA. The CDR3 sequence is 17 residues long. The germline V and J ends were trimmed by 5 bases and 0 bases, with 17 bases remaining between them.

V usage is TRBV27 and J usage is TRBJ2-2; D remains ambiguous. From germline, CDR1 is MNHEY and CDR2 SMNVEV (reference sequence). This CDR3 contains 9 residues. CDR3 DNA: TGTGCGAGGTGCGGGGAGCTGTTTTTT. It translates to CARCGELFF.

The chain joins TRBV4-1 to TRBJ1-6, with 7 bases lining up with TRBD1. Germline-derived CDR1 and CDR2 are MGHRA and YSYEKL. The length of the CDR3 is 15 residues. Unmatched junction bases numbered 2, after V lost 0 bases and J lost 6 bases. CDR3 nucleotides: TGCGCCAGCAGCCAAGAACAGGGGATTAATTCACCCCTCCACTTT. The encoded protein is CASSQEQGINSPLHF.

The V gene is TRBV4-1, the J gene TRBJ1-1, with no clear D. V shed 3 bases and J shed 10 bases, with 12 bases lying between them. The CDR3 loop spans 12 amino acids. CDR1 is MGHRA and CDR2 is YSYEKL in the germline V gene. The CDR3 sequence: CASSHWALGAFF. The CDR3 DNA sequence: TGCGCCAGCAGCCACTGGGCCTTGGGAGCTTTCTTT.

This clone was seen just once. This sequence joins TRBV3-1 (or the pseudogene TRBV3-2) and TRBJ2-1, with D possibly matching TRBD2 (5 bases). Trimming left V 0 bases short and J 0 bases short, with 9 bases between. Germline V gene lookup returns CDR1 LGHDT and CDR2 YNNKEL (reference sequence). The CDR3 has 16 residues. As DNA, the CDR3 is TGTGCCAGCAGCCAAGATGTGGGGAGCTCCTACAATGAGCAGTTCTTC. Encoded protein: CASSQDVGSSYNEQFF.

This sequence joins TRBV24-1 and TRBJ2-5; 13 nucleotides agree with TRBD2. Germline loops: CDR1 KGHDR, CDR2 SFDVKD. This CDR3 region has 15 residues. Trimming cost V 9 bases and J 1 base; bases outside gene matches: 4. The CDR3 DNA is TGTGCCACCTCGACTAGCGGGGGGCCCCAAGAGACCCAGTACTTC. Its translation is CATSTSGGPQETQYF.

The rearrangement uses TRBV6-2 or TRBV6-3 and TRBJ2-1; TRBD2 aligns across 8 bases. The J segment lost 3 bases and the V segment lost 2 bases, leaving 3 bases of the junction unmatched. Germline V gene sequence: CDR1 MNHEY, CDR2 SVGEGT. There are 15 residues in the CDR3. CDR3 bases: TGTGCCAGCAGTTACCCGGGGGGGAACTACAATGAGCAGTTCTTC. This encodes CASSYPGGNYNEQFF.

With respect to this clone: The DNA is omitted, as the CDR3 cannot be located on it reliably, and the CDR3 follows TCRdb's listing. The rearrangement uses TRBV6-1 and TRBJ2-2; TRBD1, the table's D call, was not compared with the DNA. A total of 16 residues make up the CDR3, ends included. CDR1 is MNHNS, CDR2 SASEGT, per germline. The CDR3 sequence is CASSVFWQINTGELFF.